The 28 T cell receptor beta chains below all came from one sample that was sequenced in a study of blood T cells in healthy people across ages (dated by TCRdb to about 2015). Libraries were made using 5' RACE. The run used an Illumina HiSeq 2500. A second PCR of roughly 7 to 12 cycles was performed with a sample-barcoded 5' primer and a J-beta primer mix. The public reads were reanalyzed by TCRdb: fastp trimming at Q25, MiXCR alignment, in-frame beta chains only. Entries are consolidated by CDR3 protein sequence, retaining the most common genes and DNA. The sample has 2 million or so distinct CDR3 sequences on record, around half of them singletons. The ten largest clones represent 2% to 2.5% of the sample. The sequenced sample consisted of blood. These receptors were collected from a woman aged 40 to 50 in good health.

This clonotype was observed a handful of times. J is TRBJ2-3 and V is TRBV9, with 12 bases lining up with TRBD2. There are 16 residues in the CDR3. Per germline, CDR1 SGDLS and CDR2 YYNGEE. V shed 3 bases and J 2 bases; nucleotides not matched to a gene: 4. Written as DNA, the CDR3 is TGTGCCAGCAGCGGACGACTAGCGGGGGACACAGATACGCAGTATTTT. This translates into CASSGRLAGDTDTQYF.

The V call is TRBV6-2 or TRBV6-3, the J call TRBJ2-7; 7 positions match TRBD1. With 2 bases clipped from V and 4 bases from J, the junction kept 8 bases outside the gene matches. From germline, CDR1 is MNHEY and CDR2 SVGEGT. This CDR3 comprises 15 residues. The CDR3 DNA reads TGTGCCAGCAGTTACGAACAGGGGACGCCTTACGAGCAGTACTTC. Amino acids: CASSYEQGTPYEQYF.

The gene calls are TRBV24-1 and TRBJ2-7, with D possibly being TRBD1 or TRBD2 (5 bases each). The J call may be faulty, since TRBJ2-5 better matches the DNA end. The germline V gene encodes CDR1 KGHDR and CDR2 SFDVKD. The CDR3 is made up of 13 amino acids. The CDR3 bases are TGTGCCACCAGTGGATGGGACGGAGAGACCCAGTACTTC. This translates into CATSGWDGETQYF.

This clonotype has a count of ten or more. The chain combines TRBV20-1 with TRBJ2-5; unclear D gene. The CDR3 extends over 12 amino acids. Germline V CDR1 and CDR2: DFQATT, SNEGSKA (reference sequence). The V and J ends lost 6 bases and 0 bases respectively, with 8 bases between them. This CDR3 reads CSAQAHQETQYF. For the CDR3, the DNA is TGCAGTGCGCAAGCCCACCAAGAGACCCAGTACTTC.

The rearrangement links TRBV15 to TRBJ2-7; D may correspond to TRBD1 or TRBD2 (5 bases each). The J call is doubtful: the DNA matches TRBJ2-5 better. Germline loops: CDR1 LNHNV, CDR2 YYDKDF (reference sequence). The CDR3 consists of 13 residues. Here the CDR3 reads CATSLREGETQYF. The CDR3 DNA sequence: TGTGCCACCAGTCTGCGAGAGGGGGAGACCCAGTACTTC.

In its sample, this clonotype was seen a few times. The V call is TRBV6-5, the J call TRBJ2-1; D remains ambiguous. V dropped 2 bases and J dropped 10 bases, with 12 bases sitting between them. The CDR3 runs to 13 residues. Germline values: CDR1 MNHEY, CDR2 SVGAGI. This CDR3 is CASSYRRTDEQFF. The CDR3, as DNA: TGTGCCAGCAGTTACCGTCGGACGGACGAGCAGTTCTTC.

This clonotype was observed a few times. This chain links TRBV7-9 with TRBJ2-4; D may be TRBD1 or TRBD2 (5 bases each). The ends were cut back, 5 bases at V and 4 bases at J, with 12 bases in the middle. Germline V CDR1 and CDR2: SEHNR, FQNEAQ (reference sequence). The CDR3 spans 14 residues. CDR3 amino acids: CASSDRGRKNIQYF. CDR3 nucleotides: TGTGCCAGCAGCGACCGGGGCAGGAAAAACATTCAGTACTTC.

The chain employs TRBV7-9 and TRBJ2-7; TRBD2 might be the D (6 bases). V shed 8 bases and J shed 3 bases, with 17 bases lying between them. This CDR3 contains 14 residues. Germline V lookup: CDR1 SEHNR, CDR2 FQNEAQ (reference sequence). The CDR3 spells CASPPGEAVYEQYF. The CDR3 coding sequence is TGTGCCAGCCCCCCGGGGGAGGCGGTCTACGAGCAGTACTTC.

J is TRBJ1-2 and V is TRBV12-5; TRBD1 might be the D (6 bases). Trimming pared 0 bases from V and 5 bases from J, leaving 19 bases between. Germline lookup yields CDR1 LGHNT and CDR2 FRNRAP. This CDR3 region has 17 residues. The CDR3 protein is CASGLVSSGTSVYGYTF. The CDR3 nucleotides are TGTGCTAGTGGTTTGGTCTCATCCGGGACAAGCGTTTATGGCTACACCTTC. The full variable domain, in which reference TRBV12-5 and TRBJ1-2 provide the parts outside the CDR3, is DARVTQTPRHKVTEMGQEVTMRCQPILGHNTVFWYRQTMMQGLELLAYFRNRAPLDDSGMPKDRFSAEMPDATLATLKIQPSEPRDSAVYFCASGLVSSGTSVYGYTFGSGTRLTVV.

This clonotype has only a few counts. The chain has TRBV11-2 and TRBJ2-7; the match to TRBD2 covers 7 bases. The CDR3 is 17 amino acids. Germline V gene data show CDR1 as SGHAT and CDR2 as FQNNGV. Unmatched junction bases numbered 16, after V lost 5 bases and J lost 3 bases. CDR3 DNA: TGTGCCAGCAGCCGCTCATCCGGGGGGATGACCTTCTACGAGCAGTACTTC. This translates into CASSRSSGGMTFYEQYF.

The chain links TRBV7-9 to TRBJ2-5; D possibly corresponds to TRBD1 (6 bases). TRBJ2-7 matches the DNA end more closely, so the J call is doubtful. The CDR3 spans 15 residues. Germline V gene data show CDR1 as SEHNR and CDR2 as FQNEAQ (reference sequence). CDR3 protein: CASSETGIVTYEQYF. The DNA of the CDR3 is TGTGCCAGCAGCGAAACAGGGATTGTGACCTACGAGCAGTACTTC.

V is TRBV28 and J is TRBJ2-7; D is ambiguous. Looked up from germline, CDR1 is MDHEN and CDR2 is SYDVKM. Trimming left V 5 bases short and J 1 base short, with 15 bases between. This CDR3 has 15 residues. CDR3 region: CASSPNYGPSYEQYF. The CDR3 nucleotides read TGTGCCAGCAGTCCCAACTACGGACCGTCCTACGAGCAGTACTTC.

This chain joins TRBV10-1 and TRBJ1-2; D is ambiguous. Germline CDR1 is WNHNN and CDR2 is SYGVQD (reference sequence). The CDR3 has 13 amino acids. In nucleotides, the CDR3 is TGCACCACCAGTCCCGTGACGGGCTATGGCTACACCTTC. Protein: CTTSPVTGYGYTF.

The rearrangement uses TRBV10-3 and TRBJ2-7; 8 bases fit TRBD1. V shed 0 bases, J shed 0 bases, and the junction held 7 bases outside the gene matches. The CDR3 is 17 amino acids. From germline, CDR1 is ENHRY and CDR2 SYGVKD. CDR3 DNA: TGTGCCATCAGTGAGTCTGGACAGGGATCCCACTCCTACGAGCAGTACTTC. This sequence encodes CAISESGQGSHSYEQYF.

This chain connects TRBV7-2 to TRBJ2-5; D call uncertain. V gave up 1 base and J gave up 11 bases, with 17 bases separating them. CDR1 is SGHTA, CDR2 FQGNSA, per germline. The CDR3 consists of 14 residues. CDR3 residues: CASSLDSGNNEQYF. The CDR3 DNA is TGTGCCAGCAGCTTAGACTCGGGTAACAATGAGCAGTACTTC.

The chain joins TRBV11-2 to TRBJ2-3; D remains ambiguous. CDR3 size: 14 residues. With 3 bases removed from V and 4 bases from J, the gap between germline ends came to 11 bases. Per the germline V gene, CDR1 is SGHAT and CDR2 is FQNNGV. The CDR3 sequence: CASSFPSRADTQYF. CDR3 DNA: TGTGCCAGCAGCTTTCCCTCCCGGGCAGATACGCAGTATTTT. Variable domain in full (rest from reference TRBV11-2 and TRBJ2-3): EAGVAQSPRYKIIEKRQSVAFWCNPISGHATLYWYQQILGQGPKLLIQFQNNGVVDDSQLPKDRFSAERLKGVDSTLKIQPAKLEDSAVYLCASSFPSRADTQYFGPGTRLTVL.

A few counts support this clonotype. The J gene is TRBJ2-7, the V gene TRBV14; D not resolved. The better agreement between TRBJ2-5 and the DNA end casts doubt on the J call. This CDR3 is built from 13 residues. Germline CDR1 is SGHDN and CDR2 is FVKESK. The CDR3 region is CASSQGLYETQYF. The CDR3, as DNA: TGTGCCAGCAGCCAAGGTCTTTACGAGACCCAGTACTTC.

The rearrangement joins TRBV20-1 to TRBJ2-7; tentatively, D is TRBD2 (6 bases). V lost 6 bases, J lost 8 bases, and 14 bases lay in between. This CDR3 is built from 11 residues. Germline V gives CDR1 DFQATT, CDR2 SNEGSKA (reference sequence). For the CDR3, the DNA is TGCAGTGCCTCTCGGGGGTCTCAGCAGTACTTC. Translation gives CSASRGSQQYF.

The chain is built from TRBV6-5 and TRBJ2-5; the match to TRBD2 covers 8 bases. The germline V gene encodes CDR1 MNHEY and CDR2 SVGAGI. The CDR3 covers 16 residues. V was clipped by 6 bases and J by 3 bases; unmatched bases: 12. CDR3 in amino acids: CASSTLAAPREETQYF. CDR3 DNA sequence: TGTGCCAGCAGCACACTAGCGGCCCCTCGGGAAGAGACCCAGTACTTC.

This clonotype was observed a handful of times. This rearrangement joins TRBV6-5 to TRBJ1-2; 10 bases line up with TRBD1. Germline CDR1 and CDR2: MNHEY and SVGAGI. The CDR3 extends over 15 amino acids. With V trimmed by 6 bases and J by 4 bases, 8 bases remained unmatched. CDR3 residues: CASRIGQGGGYGYTF. Written as DNA, the CDR3 is TGTGCCAGCAGGATCGGACAGGGGGGAGGCTATGGCTACACCTTC.

On this clonotype itself: One end of the junction fails to match germline, which may point to a read error. The genes are TRBV7-2 and TRBJ2-3, with D unclear. Per germline, CDR1 SGHTA and CDR2 FQGNSA. The CDR3 length is 15 residues. The CDR3 loop is CASSLEKRGTDTRYF. CDR3 bases: TGTGCCAGCAGCTTGGAGAAGAGAGGCACAGATACGCGGTATTTT.

This clonotype has only a few counts. This chain joins TRBV28 and TRBJ1-2; no reliable D call. Per germline, CDR1 MDHEN and CDR2 SYDVKM. The V end was cut by 8 bases, the J end by 5 bases, with 9 bases between. The CDR3 has 11 amino acids. CDR3 DNA: TGTGCCAGCCACTCACGGTATGGCTACACCTTC. Translation: CASHSRYGYTF.

The rearrangement uses TRBV24-1 and TRBJ2-6, with 7 bases aligning to TRBD1. V lost 3 bases to trimming and J lost 0 bases; unmatched junction nucleotides: 4. The CDR3 extends over 17 amino acids. Germline loops: CDR1 KGHDR, CDR2 SFDVKD. This chain's CDR3 is CATSDPGGSSGANVLTF. CDR3 coding DNA: TGTGCCACCAGTGATCCAGGGGGAAGCTCTGGGGCCAACGTCCTGACTTTC.

The sample holds a few counts of this clonotype. The rearrangement joins TRBV4-2 to TRBJ2-1, with unresolved D. Trimming left V 0 bases short and J 0 bases short, with 6 bases between. This CDR3 is 15 amino acids long. CDR1 is LGHNA, CDR2 YNFKEQ, per germline. This chain's CDR3 is CASSQEPDSYNEQFF. Written as DNA, the CDR3 is TGTGCCAGCAGCCAAGAGCCGGACTCCTACAATGAGCAGTTCTTC.

This chain links TRBV4-3 with TRBJ2-3; 8 nucleotides line up with TRBD2. CDR3 length equals 18 residues. V was clipped by 1 base and J by 2 bases; unmatched bases: 11. Per germline, CDR1 LGHNA and CDR2 YSLEER. CDR3 sequence reads: CASSQGRDIAGNTDTQYF. CDR3 sequence (DNA): TGCGCCAGCAGCCAAGGGCGTGACATAGCGGGGAACACAGATACGCAGTATTTT.

The chain couples TRBV7-2 to TRBJ2-5; D may be TRBD1 (6 bases). Germline V CDR1 and CDR2: SGHTA, FQGNSA. This CDR3 has 12 residues. Between the trimmed V and J ends, which lost 11 bases and 11 bases, there was a span of 21 bases. As DNA, the CDR3 is TGTGCCGTGGGGGACACCTTATCTGAGCAGTACTTC. Its protein product is CAVGDTLSEQYF. Variable domain in full (rest from reference TRBV7-2 and TRBJ2-5): GAGVSQSPSNKVTEKGKDVELRCDPISGHTALYWYRQSLGQGLEFLIYFQGNSAPDKSGLPSDRFSAERTGGSVSTLTIQRTQQEDSAVYLCAVGDTLSEQYFGPGTRLLVL.

This chain uses TRBV3-1 with TRBJ2-5, with D perhaps TRBD2 (5 bases). Deletions cut 4 bases from V and 9 bases from J, with 21 bases between. This CDR3 has 15 residues. Germline V lookup: CDR1 LGHDT, CDR2 YNNKEL (reference sequence). The CDR3 nucleotides read TGTGCCAGCAGCCGCGAGATGGGAGTCAGGTGGGCCCAGTACTTC. This encodes CASSREMGVRWAQYF.

The chain couples TRBV27 to TRBJ2-5; 7 bases match TRBD1. Germline V gene lookup returns CDR1 MNHEY and CDR2 SMNVEV (reference sequence). The J segment lost 5 bases and the V segment lost 5 bases, leaving 5 bases of the junction unmatched. The CDR3 contains 13 residues. CDR3 in amino acids: CASSIGGSETQYF. The CDR3 DNA reads as TGTGCCAGCAGTATAGGGGGCTCGGAGACCCAGTACTTC.